What follows are 16 T cell receptor beta chains derived from one specimen sequenced in a study of regulatory T cells in long-lasting Graves disease. Documented time point: newly diagnosed GD, antithyroid drugs for less than 3 months. Construction of the TCR library relied on RNA isolated from PBMCs. Arm-PCR of CDR3 regions and iRepertoire HTBI primers were the basis on which TCR beta libraries were built. TCRdb re-analysed the multiplex PCR reads in MiXCR, keeping a single row per CDR3 protein. The sample shows more than 350,000 distinct CDR3 sequences, under 15% of them seen only once. The data were also submitted as part of a second study, on T cells in Graves' hyperthyroidism and ophthalmopathy.

The source was peripheral blood mononuclear cells (PBMCs), collected at new diagnosis, from a patient treated with antithyroid drugs. The source of these receptors is a woman aged 25-40 years with Graves disease.

V is TRBV20-1 and J is TRBJ2-1, with a tentative D call TRBD1 (6 bases). Per the germline V gene, CDR1 is DFQATT and CDR2 is SNEGSKA (reference sequence). The CDR3 runs to 15 residues. V was trimmed by 6 bases and J by 8 bases, leaving 23 bases between them. CDR3 in amino acids: CSAPGTPRGIDEQFF. In DNA form, the CDR3 reads TGCAGTGCCCCCGGGACACCTAGGGGTATCGATGAGCAGTTCTTC.

Comment on this clonotype: Since a far larger clone is one base different, this is likely a read error. The chain combines TRBV11-2 with TRBJ2-1; perhaps TRBD2 as D (5 bases). Per germline, CDR1 SGHAT and CDR2 FQNNGV. Trimming pared 5 bases from V and 10 bases from J, leaving 18 bases between. The CDR3 is made up of 14 amino acids. CDR3 bases: TGTGCCAGCAGCGGCATGACTACACCCTACGAGCAGTTCTTC. Protein product: CASSGMTTPYEQFF.

This clonotype was observed a handful of times. This chain connects TRBV10-3 to TRBJ1-5, with D unresolved. Germline-derived CDR1 and CDR2 are ENHRY and SYGVKD. The CDR3 is made up of 17 amino acids. V lost 0 bases and J lost 5, with 17 bases in between. CDR3 nucleotide sequence: TGTGCCATCAGTGAGTCCGGGTCAGGCTTGGGCGATCAGCCCCAGCATTTT. Its protein product is CAISESGSGLGDQPQHF.

At least ten counts were recorded for this clonotype. J is TRBJ1-1 and V is TRBV11-2; 7 bases are a match to TRBD1. Trimming cost V 5 bases and J 6 bases; bases outside gene matches: 6. The CDR3 runs to 13 residues. Germline CDR1 is SGHAT and CDR2 is FQNNGV. This CDR3 reads CASSKAGGAEAFF. CDR3 nucleotide sequence: TGTGCCAGCAGCAAGGCAGGGGGGGCTGAAGCTTTCTTT.

There are a few counts of this clonotype. The chain joins TRBV5-5 to TRBJ2-1; a weak D match, TRBD2 (7 bases). Germline lookup yields CDR1 SGHKS and CDR2 YYEKEE (reference sequence). The CDR3 extends over 15 amino acids. V lost 1 base, J lost 11 bases, and 19 bases lay in between. The CDR3 spells CASSLSEGGMYKQFF. The CDR3 nucleotides are TGTGCCAGCAGCTTGTCGGAGGGGGGGATGTATAAGCAGTTCTTC.

This clonotype has a handful of counts. CDR3 sequence reads: CASSEQGWDEQFF. The DNA for the CDR3 is TGTGCCAGCAGTGAACAGGGATGGGATGAGCAGTTCTTC. The chain recombines TRBV25-1 with TRBJ2-1; weak D call: TRBD1 (5 bases). CDR3 size: 13 residues. Germline CDR1 is MGHDK and CDR2 is SYGVNS. The germline V and J ends were trimmed by 2 bases and 8 bases, with 10 bases remaining between them.

There are many counts of this clonotype. This chain links TRBV12-3 or TRBV12-4 with TRBJ1-2; possibly TRBD1 for D (5 bases). The CDR3 has 15 residues. V lost 3 bases, J lost 1 base, and 12 bases lay in between. The CDR3 DNA follows: TGTGCCAGCAGTTTCTCGGGGCTCAGTAACTATGGCTACACCTTC. Its translation is CASSFSGLSNYGYTF.

This clonotype was counted ten times or more. This chain links TRBV6-1 with TRBJ2-5; 8 positions agree with TRBD1. The CDR3 extends over 14 amino acids. Germline CDR1 reads MNHNS; CDR2 reads SASEGT. V dropped 6 bases and J dropped 4; count of bases not matched to a gene: 7. The CDR3 bases are TGTGCCAGCAGACGGACAGGGAGTGGAGAGACCCAGTACTTC. This sequence encodes CASRRTGSGETQYF.

This clonotype was recorded many times. The rearrangement uses TRBV7-3 and TRBJ2-2; 9 bases agree with TRBD2. Germline V gene sequence: CDR1 SGHTA, CDR2 FQGTGA. Germline trimming cut 4 bases from V and 5 bases from J; bases unmatched to any gene: 11. The CDR3 spans 17 residues. The CDR3, as DNA: TGTGCCAGCAGCTCCCCCCGAGCGGGAGGTGGGACCGGGGAGCTGTTTTTT. Encoded protein: CASSSPRAGGGTGELFF.

This chain links TRBV19 with TRBJ2-5; 11 nucleotides line up with TRBD2. The germline V gene has CDR1 LNHDA and CDR2 SQIVND (reference sequence). The junction had 2 bases not matched to a gene; V was cut back by 1 base and J by 1 base. The CDR3 runs to 16 residues. In DNA form, the CDR3 reads TGTGCCAGTAGTATAGCCGGGACTAGCGGCCAAGAGACCCAGTACTTC. Protein: CASSIAGTSGQETQYF.

In this sample, this clonotype turned up many times. The V and J genes are TRBV15 and TRBJ2-5; perhaps TRBD2 as D (6 bases). The germline V gene encodes CDR1 LNHNV and CDR2 YYDKDF (reference sequence). The CDR3 has 16 amino acids. The ends were cut back, 0 bases at V and 4 bases at J, with 15 bases in the middle. This CDR3 reads CATSRDFGQGGETQYF. The CDR3 DNA is TGTGCCACCAGCAGAGACTTCGGGCAGGGAGGAGAGACCCAGTACTTC.

This clonotype was found many times. The chain carries TRBV11-3 and TRBJ1-1, with D perhaps matching TRBD1 (5 bases). From germline, CDR1 is SGHNT and CDR2 YENEEA. V lost 5 bases, J lost 1 base, and 8 bases lay in between. CDR3 length: 13 amino acids. CDR3 nucleotide sequence: TGTGCCAGCAGCCATACAGGGAACACTGAAGCTTTCTTT. Its translation is CASSHTGNTEAFF.

The table lists this clonotype with a few counts. This sequence joins TRBV5-1 and TRBJ1-2; D is uncertain. The germline V and J ends were trimmed by 4 bases and 5 bases, with 12 bases remaining between them. The CDR3 extends over 13 amino acids. Germline V CDR1 and CDR2: SGHRS, YFSETQ. CDR3 in amino acids: CASSPASAYGYTF. CDR3 bases: TGCGCCAGCAGCCCGGCTTCCGCATATGGCTACACCTTC. The full variable domain, its missing parts supplied by reference TRBV5-1 and TRBJ1-2, is KAGVTQTPRYLIKTRGQQVTLSCSPISGHRSVSWYQQTPGQGLQFLFEYFSETQRNKGNFPGRFSGRQFSNSRSEMNVSTLELGDSALYLCASSPASAYGYTFGSGTRLTVV.

The V and J genes are TRBV18 and TRBJ2-2; D is unclear. This CDR3 spans 15 amino acids. From germline, CDR1 is KGHSH and CDR2 LQKENI. V was pared by 3 bases and J by 2 bases, with 10 bases between. Written as DNA, the CDR3 is TGTGCCAGCTCACCTTCTACAGACAACACCGGGGAGCTGTTTTTT. Protein sequence: CASSPSTDNTGELFF.

The CDR3 nucleotides are TGCGCCAGCAGCAAGACAGGGACCAGCTCTGGGGCCAACGTCCTGACTTTC. Amino acid sequence: CASSKTGTSSGANVLTF. The chain joins TRBV4-1 to TRBJ2-6, with 7 positions matching TRBD1. The germline gives CDR1 MGHRA, CDR2 YSYEKL. V trimming: 5 bases; J trimming: 0 bases; junction bases outside the gene matches: 7. CDR3 size: 17 residues.

This clonotype was counted many times. This chain connects TRBV11-2 to TRBJ2-5, with D possibly matching TRBD2 (6 bases). The CDR3 is 13 amino acids. V was shortened by 5 bases and J by 4 bases, with 11 bases between the two germline ends. The germline CDR1 and CDR2 sequences are SGHAT and FQNNGV. The CDR3 coding sequence is TGTGCCAGCAGCGGCAGGGAGGCAGAGACCCAGTACTTC. Translation: CASSGREAETQYF.